This TCR beta chain was observed in a study of PD-1 blockade in classical Hodgkin lymphoma (dated by TCRdb to 2020 to 2021). With respect to the entire study: Nivolumab dosing was 3 mg/kg intravenously every 2 weeks, continuing until either disease progression or unacceptable toxicity. The study used TCR beta sequencing and CyTOF to define a peripheral blood immune signature of response to PD-1 blockade in classical Hodgkin lymphoma.

Taken with the paper, the label for time point translates to: cycle 2 day 1 (C2D1) of nivolumab. All trial patients had relapsed after autologous stem cell transplantation, with cohorts A, B and C differing in prior brentuximab vedotin exposure. The trial cohort included 55 to 65 patients with relapsed/refractory classical Hodgkin lymphoma, and each patient had a best overall response of complete response, partial response or progressive disease. In the multi-cohort phase II CheckMate 205 trial, trial patients received single-agent nivolumab. An independent review committee assessed best overall response by applying the 2007 International Working Group response criteria. Trial PBMCs were obtained immediately prior to nivolumab initiation (C1D1) and on therapy at cycle 2 day 1 and cycle 4 day 1. Peripheral blood was collected in 8 mL Vacutainer Cell Preparation Tubes, from which PBMCs were isolated by centrifugation and then cryopreserved.

The Qiagen DNeasy kit was used to extract genomic DNA both from unsorted PBMCs and from the negatively selected CD4+ and CD8+ fractions. Using primers that anneal to V and J segments, immunoSEQ multiplex PCR amplified the TCR beta CDR3 regions. A synthetic immune receptor repertoire was used to minimize amplification bias, and any remaining bias was removed computationally after sequencing. In the authors' own workflow: Repertoire diversity was quantified as the Shannon entropy index using custom Python scripts. Unsorted, CD4+ and CD8+ repertoires were analyzed separately, except in combined analyses where CD4+ and CD8+ sequences were merged in silico. Clonal expansion was defined as at least a 2-fold frequency increase after treatment relative to C1D1, with a pseudocount of 0.5 for undetected baseline clones. Singleton clones were defined as clones with 0 or 1 copy at C1D1, and non-singleton clones were defined as clones with 2 or more copies. Clones expanded in unsorted samples were assigned a CD4+, CD8+ or unknown annotation through matching of protein sequences in sorted samples from the same patient. Wilcoxon tests on paired samples were used to test diversity changes from C1D1 to C4D1. TCRdb limited this immuneACCESS table to in-frame rearrangements with V and J called. A share of clones is missing; checked studies link under half to unresolved V genes, and the rest is unexplained. V and J calls and clone size are given by that table; D and trimming were obtained from the DNA. Across this sample there are about 90,000 clones, with 89% seen only once. The ten most abundant clones make up roughly 10% of the sample.

The cysteine opens and the phenylalanine closes a CDR3 of 12 amino acids. Only the CDR3 part of the read is kept: 36 bases, read in frame from the first base. The V and J ends are trimmed by 5 bases and 9 bases, leaving 11 bases between them. CDR1 is given as MDHEN and CDR2 as SYDVKM, both from the germline V gene. As for this clone: No cognate antigen has been identified for it. No quality values exist for individual bases; no much larger clone is one base distant.

Points the paper makes about the study in general: Patients starting nivolumab less than 1 year after ASCT had lower diversity and were excluded from later analyses to avoid confounding by immune reconstitution. The study covered only a single clinical trial cohort, and the causes of the repertoire differences, possibly disease activity or prior therapy, were still not defined. Baseline diversity similar to that of newly diagnosed patients was observed in trial patients achieving complete response, whereas significantly lower diversity was observed in partial responders and progressors. By C4D1, a significant rise was seen in CD4+ TCR diversity but not in CD8+ TCR diversity (p=0.0027 vs p=0.16), and the rise was most apparent among complete responders (p=0.02). Baseline TCR diversity was reported to be lower in newly diagnosed patients than in healthy donors and to be lower still in relapsed/refractory patients.

This sample comprised peripheral blood mononuclear cells (PBMCs), obtained before the second cycle of nivolumab. This sequence was found in a human donor with classical Hodgkin lymphoma. The chain joins TRBV28 to TRBJ1-5, with no D gene named confidently. The nucleotide sequence reads as follows: TGTGCCAGCAGTGATATGGCTTTGCCCCAGCATTTT. This gives the protein CASSDMALPQHF.